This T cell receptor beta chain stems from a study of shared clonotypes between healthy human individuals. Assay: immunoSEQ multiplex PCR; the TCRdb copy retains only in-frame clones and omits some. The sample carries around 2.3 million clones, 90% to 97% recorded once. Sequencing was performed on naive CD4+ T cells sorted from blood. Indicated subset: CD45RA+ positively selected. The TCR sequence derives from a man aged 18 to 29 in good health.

CDR3 amino acids: CASSLEGPKRTGELFF. In DNA form, the CDR3 reads TGTGCCAGCAGCTTAGAAGGACCCAAAAGGACCGGGGAGCTGTTTTTT. The chain carries TRBV11-2 and TRBJ2-2; D unclear. The CDR3 loop spans 16 amino acids. From germline, CDR1 is SGHAT and CDR2 FQNNGV. Trimming took off 0 bases at V and 5 bases at J, with 13 bases between the two ends. The full variable domain, completed using reference TRBV11-2 and TRBJ2-2, is EAGVAQSPRYKIIEKRQSVAFWCNPISGHATLYWYQQILGQGPKLLIQFQNNGVVDDSQLPKDRFSAERLKGVDSTLKIQPAKLEDSAVYLCASSLEGPKRTGELFFGEGSRLTVL.